The clone carrying this T cell receptor beta chain was picked up a small number of times. Its target is not known. These data belong to a study of blood T cells in healthy people across ages. As for the study in general: When template switching was applied, about one barcoded beta molecule was captured per two T cells. Study-wide results and limits: Strong correlation existed between TCR beta diversity and naive T cell percentage. No conclusive comparison of naive versus antigen-experienced cells was possible with unsorted PBMCs. Aged donors had fewer naive CD4+ cells and lower diversity than long-lived donors.

Germline assignment: CDR1 MDHEN and CDR2 SYDVKM. The CDR3 covers 13 residues. The ends were cut back, 8 bases at V and 0 bases at J, with 9 bases in the middle. Through a sample-barcoded 5' primer and a J-beta primer mix, a second PCR was run for about 6 to 11 cycles. TCRdb passed the 5' RACE reads through MiXCR, listing each CDR3 protein once. This sample yields approximately 800,000 distinct CDR3 sequences, of which just over 55% are seen a single time; 20% to 30% belongs to the top ten. The sequenced sample consisted of blood. This rearrangement joins TRBV28 to TRBJ2-3; tentatively, D is TRBD2 (6 bases). The clonotype was recovered from a man aged 35 to 55 in good health. The CDR3 protein is CASESGSTDTQYF. CDR3 nucleotide sequence: TGTGCCAGCGAAAGCGGGAGCACAGATACGCAGTATTTT.